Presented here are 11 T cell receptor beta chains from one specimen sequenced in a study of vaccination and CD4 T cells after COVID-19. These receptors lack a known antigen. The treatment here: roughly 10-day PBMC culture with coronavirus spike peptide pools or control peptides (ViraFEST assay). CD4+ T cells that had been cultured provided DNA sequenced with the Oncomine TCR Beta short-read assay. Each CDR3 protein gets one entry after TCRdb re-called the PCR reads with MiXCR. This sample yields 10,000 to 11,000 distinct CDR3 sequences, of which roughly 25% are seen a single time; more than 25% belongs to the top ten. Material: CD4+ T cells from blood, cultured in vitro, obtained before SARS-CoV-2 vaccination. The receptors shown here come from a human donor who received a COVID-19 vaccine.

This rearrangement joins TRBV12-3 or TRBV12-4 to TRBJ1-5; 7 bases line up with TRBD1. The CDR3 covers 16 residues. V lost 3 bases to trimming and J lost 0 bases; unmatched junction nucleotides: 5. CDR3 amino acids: CASSFVQGNSNQPQHF. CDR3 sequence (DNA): TGTGCCAGCAGTTTCGTACAGGGGAATAGCAATCAGCCCCAGCATTTT.

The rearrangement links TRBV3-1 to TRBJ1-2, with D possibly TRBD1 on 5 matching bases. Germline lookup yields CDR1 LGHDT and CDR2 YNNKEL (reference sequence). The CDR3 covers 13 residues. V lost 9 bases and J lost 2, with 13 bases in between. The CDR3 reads CASGGRANYGYTF. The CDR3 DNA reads TGTGCCAGTGGCGGCAGGGCGAACTATGGCTACACCTTC.

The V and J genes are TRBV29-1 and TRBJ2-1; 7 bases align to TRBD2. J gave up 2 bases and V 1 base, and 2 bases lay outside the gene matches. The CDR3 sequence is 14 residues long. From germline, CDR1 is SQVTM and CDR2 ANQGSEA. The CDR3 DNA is TGCAGCGTTGAAGTAGCGGGCACCTACAATGAGCAGTTCTTC. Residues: CSVEVAGTYNEQFF.

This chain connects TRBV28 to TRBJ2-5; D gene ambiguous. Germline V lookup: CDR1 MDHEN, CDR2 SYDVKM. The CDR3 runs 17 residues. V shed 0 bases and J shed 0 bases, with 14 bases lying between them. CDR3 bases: TGTGCCAGCAGTTTATGGGGCGCTAACAATTACCAAGAGACCCAGTACTTC. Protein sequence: CASSLWGANNYQETQYF.

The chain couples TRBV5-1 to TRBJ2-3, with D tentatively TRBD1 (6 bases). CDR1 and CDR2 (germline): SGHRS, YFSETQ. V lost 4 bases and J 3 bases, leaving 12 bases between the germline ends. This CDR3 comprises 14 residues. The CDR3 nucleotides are TGCGCCAGCAGCCCGGAACAGGGAACAGATACGCAGTATTTT. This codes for CASSPEQGTDTQYF.

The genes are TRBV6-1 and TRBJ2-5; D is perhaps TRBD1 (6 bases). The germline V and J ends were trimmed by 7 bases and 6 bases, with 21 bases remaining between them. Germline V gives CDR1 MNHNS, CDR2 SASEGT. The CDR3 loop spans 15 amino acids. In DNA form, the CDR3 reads TGTGCCAGCACCCAAAAGGGGGACACACAAAAGACCCAGTACTTC. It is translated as CASTQKGDTQKTQYF.

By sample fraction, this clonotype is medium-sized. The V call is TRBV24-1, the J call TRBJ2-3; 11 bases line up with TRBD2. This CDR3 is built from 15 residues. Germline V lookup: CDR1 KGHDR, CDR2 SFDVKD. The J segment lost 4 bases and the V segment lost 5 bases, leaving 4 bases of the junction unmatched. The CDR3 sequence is CATSGVAGGPDTQYF. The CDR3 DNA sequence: TGTGCCACCAGTGGGGTAGCGGGGGGGCCAGATACGCAGTATTTT.

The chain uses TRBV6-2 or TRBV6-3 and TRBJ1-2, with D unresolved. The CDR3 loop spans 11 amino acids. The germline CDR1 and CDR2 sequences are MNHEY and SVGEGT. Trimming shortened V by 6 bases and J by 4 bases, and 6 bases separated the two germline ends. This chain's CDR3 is CASRRSYGYTF. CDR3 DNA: TGTGCCAGCAGACGCTCCTATGGCTACACCTTC.

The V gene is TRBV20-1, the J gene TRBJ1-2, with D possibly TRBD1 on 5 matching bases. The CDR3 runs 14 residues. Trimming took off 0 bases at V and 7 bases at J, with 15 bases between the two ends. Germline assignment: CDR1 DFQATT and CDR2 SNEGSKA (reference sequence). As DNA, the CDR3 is TGCAGTGCTAGAGATGAATCAGGGACGGCTGGCTACACCTTC. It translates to CSARDESGTAGYTF.

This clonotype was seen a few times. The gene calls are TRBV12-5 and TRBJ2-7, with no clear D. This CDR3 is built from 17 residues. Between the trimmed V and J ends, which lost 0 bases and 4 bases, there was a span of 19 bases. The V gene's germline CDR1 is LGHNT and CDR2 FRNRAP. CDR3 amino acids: CASGLVMGRFHPYEQYF. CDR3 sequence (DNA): TGTGCTAGTGGTTTGGTAATGGGCAGGTTCCATCCTTACGAGCAGTACTTC. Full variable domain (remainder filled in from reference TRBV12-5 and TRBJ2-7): DARVTQTPRHKVTEMGQEVTMRCQPILGHNTVFWYRQTMMQGLELLAYFRNRAPLDDSGMPKDRFSAEMPDATLATLKIQPSEPRDSAVYFCASGLVMGRFHPYEQYFGPGTRLTVT.

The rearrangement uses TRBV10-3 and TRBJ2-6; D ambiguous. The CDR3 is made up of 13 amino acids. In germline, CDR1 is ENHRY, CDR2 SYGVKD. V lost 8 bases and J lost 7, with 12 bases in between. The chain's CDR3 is CAIASFGANVLTF. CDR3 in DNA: TGTGCCATCGCCTCTTTCGGAGCCAACGTCCTGACTTTC.